What follows are 28 T cell receptor beta chains derived from one specimen sequenced in a study of cytomegalovirus exposure and HLA in healthy donors. PCR used 60 Vbeta primers and 13 Jbeta primers. Sequencing was performed with immunoSEQ multiplex PCR; in TCRdb, only in-frame clones are kept and a portion is missing. The sample has 95,000 to 110,000 clones, 55% to 85% seen once. The material sequenced was PBMCs. Source of these receptors: a man younger than 45 in good health and CMV-seronegative.

Worth noting for this clone: The sample contains more than one DNA sequence encoding this CDR3. The V and J genes are TRBV5-1 and TRBJ2-7; D is unclear. The germline CDR1 and CDR2 sequences are SGHRS and YFSETQ. V was pared by 3 bases and J by 3 bases, with 4 bases between. The CDR3 length is 11 residues. CDR3 sequence: CASSSSYEQYF. In DNA form, the CDR3 reads TGCGCCAGCAGCTCTAGCTACGAGCAGTACTTC.

This clone has only a few counts. The chain employs TRBV4-2 and TRBJ2-3; TRBD2 matches at 8 bases. Germline trimming cut 0 bases from V and 6 bases from J; bases unmatched to any gene: 8. Germline V gene data show CDR1 as LGHNA and CDR2 as YNFKEQ. The CDR3 covers 16 residues. CDR3 DNA sequence: TGTGCCAGCAGCCAAGAGGGGCGGGGGGCCGTTGATACGCAGTATTTT. Its protein is CASSQEGRGAVDTQYF.

The chain carries TRBV2 and TRBJ1-3; no clear D gene. CDR1 and CDR2 (germline): SNHLY, FYNNEI. There are 14 residues in the CDR3. V lost 6 bases to trimming and J lost 0 bases, with 9 bases between them. The CDR3 region is CASRPRSSGNTIYF. CDR3 sequence (DNA): TGTGCCAGCAGGCCGAGGAGCTCTGGAAACACCATATATTTT. The variable domain in full, with the rest retrieved from reference TRBV2 and TRBJ1-3, is EPEVTQTPSHQVTQMGQEVILRCVPISNHLYFYWYRQILGQKVEFLVSFYNNEISEKSEIFDDQFSVERPDGSNFTLKIRSTKLEDSAMYFCASRPRSSGNTIYFGEGSWLTVV.

This clone was found a few times. The chain couples TRBV7-5 to TRBJ1-1; the DNA was not compared with TRBD1, the D call given in the table. TRBV7-5 constitutes a pseudogene. The CDR3 is 16 residues long. The CDR3 region has the DNA TGTGCCAGAAGCTTAGCTCCAGGATTTATGAACACTGAAGCTTTCTTT. Translation gives CARSLAPGFMNTEAFF.

The chain employs TRBV18 and TRBJ2-7; 9 bases are a match to TRBD1. The junction had 5 bases not matched to a gene; V was cut back by 5 bases and J by 0 bases. The CDR3 has 15 residues. In germline, CDR1 is KGHSH, CDR2 LQKENI. CDR3 sequence (DNA): TGTGCCAGCTCAGCACAGGGGGCAACCTCCTACGAGCAGTACTTC. It yields the protein CASSAQGATSYEQYF.

The J gene is TRBJ1-5, the V gene TRBV27, with 7 bases fitting TRBD1. With 6 bases clipped from V and 3 bases from J, the junction kept 5 bases outside the gene matches. Germline lookup yields CDR1 MNHEY and CDR2 SMNVEV (reference sequence). This CDR3 is 14 amino acids long. The CDR3 DNA sequence: TGTGCCAGCAGGTCCAGGGGGGACAATCAGCCCCAGCATTTT. Translating gives CASRSRGDNQPQHF.

V usage is TRBV5-1 and J usage is TRBJ1-1; D is perhaps TRBD1 (5 bases). CDR1 and CDR2 from the germline V gene are SGHRS and YFSETQ. V was shortened by 0 bases and J by 2 bases, with 8 bases between the two germline ends. There are 14 residues in the CDR3. In nucleotides, the CDR3 is TGCGCCAGCAGCTTGGGGGGCTATAACACTGAAGCTTTCTTT. It yields the protein CASSLGGYNTEAFF.

This clone was counted once. The chain is built from TRBV5-1 and TRBJ2-1; 15 bases agree with TRBD2. CDR1 and CDR2 (germline): SGHRS, YFSETQ. The CDR3 covers 18 residues. V dropped 4 bases and J dropped 1; count of bases not matched to a gene: 6. CDR3 sequence: CASSPGTSGGLSYNEQFF. CDR3 bases: TGCGCCAGCAGCCCAGGGACTAGCGGGGGGTTATCCTACAATGAGCAGTTCTTC.

V gene TRBV28 combines with J gene TRBJ1-1; D uncertain. Germline values: CDR1 MDHEN, CDR2 SYDVKM. The CDR3 extends over 12 amino acids. Trimming took off 5 bases at V and 4 bases at J, with 8 bases between the two ends. In DNA, the CDR3 is TGTGCCAGCAGTCACGAGGTCACTGAAGCTTTCTTT. Its protein product is CASSHEVTEAFF. Based on the CDR3 plus reference TRBV28 and TRBJ1-1, the full variable domain is DVKVTQSSRYLVKRTGEKVFLECVQDMDHENMFWYRQDPGLGLRLIYFSYDVKMKEKGDIPEGYSVSREKKERFSLILESASTNQTSMYLCASSHEVTEAFFGQGTRLTVV.

This clone occurred a few times. The chain is built from TRBV11-3 and TRBJ1-1; 9 bases match TRBD1. The germline gives CDR1 SGHNT, CDR2 YENEEA. Trimming at V came to 6 bases and at J to 2 bases, leaving 7 bases not matched to a gene. The CDR3 length is 15 residues. CDR3 loop: CASSSRTGENTEAFF. The CDR3 DNA reads as TGTGCCAGCAGTTCCCGGACAGGGGAAAACACTGAAGCTTTCTTT. The whole variable domain, remainder taken from reference TRBV11-3 and TRBJ1-1, is EAGVVQSPRYKIIEKKQPVAFWCNPISGHNTLYWYLQNLGQGPELLIRYENEEAVDDSQLPKDRFSAERLKGVDSTLKIQPAELGDSAVYLCASSSRTGENTEAFFGQGTRLTVV.

This chain uses TRBV15 with TRBJ1-5; a weak D match, TRBD1 (6 bases). This CDR3 contains 14 residues. V lost 1 base to trimming and J lost 5 bases, with 9 bases between them. CDR1 and CDR2 from the germline V gene are LNHNV and YYDKDF (reference sequence). CDR3 sequence: CATSRAQGYQPQHF. CDR3 nucleotide sequence: TGTGCCACCAGCAGAGCTCAGGGGTATCAGCCCCAGCATTTT.

Points on this clone: At one of its ends the junction is not consistent with the germline gene, which may arise from a read error. The chain couples TRBV7-9 to TRBJ2-1, with 12 bases identical to TRBD2. CDR1 is SEHNR and CDR2 is FQNEAQ in the germline V gene (reference sequence). This CDR3 is built from 15 residues. Here the CDR3 DNA reads TGTTCCAGCAGTGCTAGCGGGGGGGCCTACAATGAGCAGTTCTTC. Residues: CSSSASGGAYNEQFF.

The V gene is TRBV4-2, the J gene TRBJ2-1; the match to TRBD1 covers 7 bases. The J segment lost 9 bases and the V segment lost 0 bases, leaving 14 bases of the junction unmatched. Germline V gives CDR1 LGHNA, CDR2 YNFKEQ. The CDR3 is made up of 17 amino acids. CDR3 residues: CASSQERGDRVGGEQFF. In nucleotides, the CDR3 is TGTGCCAGCAGCCAAGAACGGGGAGACAGGGTTGGTGGTGAGCAGTTCTTC.

The genes are TRBV29-1 and TRBJ2-5; D unresolved. CDR1 SQVTM and CDR2 ANQGSEA come from the germline V gene. The CDR3 consists of 10 residues. The V and J ends lost 3 bases and 5 bases respectively, with 4 bases between them. CDR3: CSVERETQYF. Written as DNA, the CDR3 is TGCAGCGTTGAGAGGGAGACCCAGTACTTC.

The genes are TRBV14 and TRBJ1-2; D might be TRBD1 (5 bases). Trimming shortened V by 2 bases and J by 2 bases, and 21 bases separated the two germline ends. This CDR3 is built from 18 residues. Germline V CDR1 and CDR2: SGHDN, FVKESK. The CDR3 sequence is CASSQRYSGKAFNYGYTF. In DNA, the CDR3 is TGTGCCAGCAGCCAAAGGTATTCAGGGAAAGCGTTCAACTATGGCTACACCTTC.

The chain recombines TRBV9 with TRBJ2-7; 8 bases are a match to TRBD2. Per the germline V gene, CDR1 is SGDLS and CDR2 is YYNGEE. CDR3 length equals 15 residues. After removal of 3 bases from V and 1 base from J, the junction contained 6 bases not matched to a gene. DNA for the CDR3: TGTGCCAGCAGCGAGTCGGGACTAGATTCCTACGAGCAGTACTTC. Amino acid sequence: CASSESGLDSYEQYF.

The J gene is TRBJ2-3, the V gene TRBV27; a possible D gene is TRBD2 (6 bases). The CDR3 has 16 amino acids. V was trimmed by 5 bases and J by 1 base, leaving 16 bases between them. Germline V CDR1 and CDR2: MNHEY, SMNVEV (reference sequence). The CDR3 bases are TGTGCCAGCAGTGTACAGCTCGGGGGTCGCACAGATACGCAGTATTTT. Translation gives CASSVQLGGRTDTQYF.

The chain links TRBV6-6 to TRBJ2-3; 7 nucleotides line up with TRBD1. The V segment lost 0 bases and the J segment 4 bases; nucleotides outside the gene matches: 1. The CDR3 has 14 amino acids. Per the germline V gene, CDR1 is MNHNY and CDR2 is SVGAGI (reference sequence). This CDR3 is CASSYSQGADTQYF. The CDR3 DNA is TGTGCCAGCAGTTACTCCCAGGGGGCAGATACGCAGTATTTT.

A note on this clone: In the same sample, other DNA sequences code for this CDR3. In DNA form, the CDR3 reads TGTGCCAGCAGCCGGACAGGGGACCAGCCCCAGCATTTT. Encoded protein: CASSRTGDQPQHF. The chain combines TRBV7-9 with TRBJ1-5; 9 nucleotides match TRBD1. Germline-derived CDR1 and CDR2 are SEHNR and FQNEAQ (reference sequence). The CDR3 sequence is 13 residues long. V lost 5 bases to trimming and J lost 7 bases; unmatched junction nucleotides: 3.

This clone has just a few counts. V usage is TRBV5-1 and J usage is TRBJ1-1, with D hard to call. Germline CDR1 is SGHRS and CDR2 is YFSETQ. Deletions cut 4 bases from V and 1 base from J, with 14 bases between. This CDR3 is 15 amino acids long. CDR3 residues: CASSPTSTSNTEAFF. The CDR3 DNA follows: TGCGCCAGCAGCCCCACGTCCACATCGAACACTGAAGCTTTCTTT.

This chain connects TRBV4-1 to TRBJ1-2; D ambiguous. Germline CDR1 is MGHRA and CDR2 is YSYEKL. The CDR3 totals 14 residues. Trimming shortened V by 5 bases and J by 8 bases, and 18 bases separated the two germline ends. The CDR3 DNA reads as TGCGCCAGCAGCTCTCAATCCTCGGGGAGAGGCTACACCTTC. This codes for CASSSQSSGRGYTF.

This sequence joins TRBV28 and TRBJ1-3; 9 bases fit TRBD1. Germline assignment: CDR1 MDHEN and CDR2 SYDVKM. The junction had 16 bases not matched to a gene; V was cut back by 7 bases and J by 0 bases. The CDR3 spans 19 residues. CDR3 nucleotide sequence: TGTGCCAGCAAGAGCCCCGTCGGGACAGGGAGAGACTCTGGAAACACCATATATTTT. Translation: CASKSPVGTGRDSGNTIYF. Looking up the rest from reference TRBV28 and TRBJ1-3 gives the full variable domain: DVKVTQSSRYLVKRTGEKVFLECVQDMDHENMFWYRQDPGLGLRLIYFSYDVKMKEKGDIPEGYSVSREKKERFSLILESASTNQTSMYLCASKSPVGTGRDSGNTIYFGEGSWLTVV.

This sequence joins TRBV27 and TRBJ2-7, with TRBD1 matching over 9 bases. The V gene's germline CDR1 is MNHEY and CDR2 SMNVEV (reference sequence). J was trimmed by 3 bases and V by 7 bases; bases with no gene match: 7. The CDR3 consists of 14 residues. The chain's CDR3 is CASNGQGNFYEQYF. The CDR3 bases are TGTGCCAGCAACGGACAGGGGAACTTCTACGAGCAGTACTTC.

In DNA, the CDR3 is TGTGCCTGGAGTGTATCCGGACAGGGGTTGAGAGGCTACACCTTC. This sequence encodes CAWSVSGQGLRGYTF. V usage is TRBV30 and J usage is TRBJ1-2; 9 bases map to TRBD1. The length of the CDR3 is 15 residues. Germline CDR1 reads GTSNPN; CDR2 reads SVGIG (reference sequence). J gave up 8 bases and V 0 bases, and 10 bases lay outside the gene matches.

This chain uses TRBV9 with TRBJ2-3; 8 bases are shared with TRBD2. The trim removed 4 bases at V and 7 bases at J, leaving 8 bases unmatched. The CDR3 is made up of 14 amino acids. CDR1 and CDR2 from the germline V gene are SGDLS and YYNGEE. The CDR3 region has the DNA TGTGCCAGCAGCACCTGGACTAGCCAGCATACGCAGTATTTT. Its protein is CASSTWTSQHTQYF.

The V call is TRBV4-2, the J call TRBJ1-5; D perhaps matches TRBD1 (5 bases). Trimming took 0 bases from V and 7 from J, leaving 13 bases between them. Germline values: CDR1 LGHNA, CDR2 YNFKEQ. The CDR3 runs 15 residues. CDR3 sequence (DNA): TGTGCCAGCAGCCAAGATCCACAGGATGTCCAGCCCCAGCATTTT. Translation: CASSQDPQDVQPQHF.

This clone has just a few counts. The CDR3 region has the DNA TGTGCCAGCAGCTTAGGGAAAATGGGGCTAGAGCATGAGCAGTTCTTC. Translated: CASSLGKMGLEHEQFF. This chain joins TRBV11-2 and TRBJ2-1; D might be TRBD1 (5 bases). Germline V gene sequence: CDR1 SGHAT, CDR2 FQNNGV. V was trimmed by 1 base and J by 8 bases, leaving 18 bases between them. The CDR3 consists of 16 residues.

This clone came up a few times. This chain uses TRBV27 with TRBJ2-1; perhaps TRBD1 as D (6 bases). CDR1 MNHEY and CDR2 SMNVEV come from the germline V gene (reference sequence). Trimming cost V 6 bases and J 6 bases, with 12 bases left between them. The CDR3 spans 13 residues. The CDR3 sequence: CASRYTGTNEQFF. CDR3 DNA sequence: TGTGCCAGCAGATACACAGGGACCAATGAGCAGTTCTTC.